These 23 T cell receptor beta chains originate from one sample sequenced in a study of response to subunit inactivated influenza vaccine. A single record per CDR3 protein comes from TCRdb applying MiXCR to the RT-PCR reads. The sample holds approximately 700,000 distinct CDR3 sequences, roughly 13% seen once. Sequencing used PBMCs from blood, obtained around 14 days before vaccination. Every receptor here comes from a man in his fifties or sixties who received an inactivated influenza vaccine.

CDR3 coding DNA: TGTGCCAGCATATACAGGGGAATCTCCACAGATACGCAGTATTTT. Translation gives CASIYRGISTDTQYF. This sequence joins TRBV6-1 and TRBJ2-3, with TRBD1 matching 7 bases. This CDR3 spans 15 amino acids. The ends lost 7 bases at V and 2 bases at J; junction bases unmatched: 9. The germline V gene encodes CDR1 MNHNS and CDR2 SASEGT.

The V gene is TRBV7-9, the J gene TRBJ2-7; a possible D gene is TRBD1 (6 bases). This CDR3 comprises 16 residues. Trimming took off 4 bases at V and 1 base at J, with 17 bases between the two ends. Germline values: CDR1 SEHNR, CDR2 FQNEAQ (reference sequence). CDR3 in amino acids: CASSSRTDTGSYEQYF. The CDR3 DNA reads TGTGCCAGCAGCTCCCGGACAGATACCGGATCCTACGAGCAGTACTTC.

The chain is built from TRBV4-1 and TRBJ2-7; weak D call: TRBD1 (8 bases). CDR1 and CDR2 (germline): MGHRA, YSYEKL. The CDR3 has 16 residues. V shed 3 bases and J shed 3 bases, with 18 bases lying between them. CDR3: CASSQRETGADYEQYF. CDR3 nucleotides: TGCGCCAGCAGCCAGCGGGAGACAGGGGCGGACTACGAGCAGTACTTC.

The J gene is TRBJ2-6, the V gene TRBV11-1; the match to TRBD1 covers 7 bases. CDR3 length equals 21 residues. CDR1 SGHAT and CDR2 FQDESV come from the germline V gene (reference sequence). The junction had 21 bases not matched to a gene; V was cut back by 5 bases and J by 2 bases. The CDR3 loop is CASSPTYFPRQGRPGANVLTF. CDR3 nucleotide sequence: TGTGCCAGCAGCCCAACCTACTTCCCTAGACAGGGCAGGCCTGGGGCCAACGTCCTGACTTTC.

This chain connects TRBV7-3 to TRBJ2-2; tentative D call: TRBD2 (6 bases). This CDR3 has 19 residues. Germline CDR1 SGHTA, CDR2 FQGTGA. Trimming left V 5 bases short and J 5 bases short, with 27 bases between. CDR3 DNA: TGTGCCAGCAGCCCAACGTCCCCGGGACTCACCGCCGGGACCGGGGAGCTGTTTTTT. Encoded protein: CASSPTSPGLTAGTGELFF. The whole variable domain, remainder taken from reference TRBV7-3 and TRBJ2-2, is GAGVSQTPSNKVTEKGKYVELRCDPISGHTALYWYRQSLGQGPEFLIYFQGTGAADDSGLPNDRFFAVRPEGSVSTLKIQRTERGDSAVYLCASSPTSPGLTAGTGELFFGEGSRLTVL.

This clonotype showed up just a few times. This chain uses TRBV6-2 or TRBV6-3 with TRBJ2-5, with TRBD1 as a possible D gene (5 bases). Germline CDR1 reads MNHEY; CDR2 reads SVGEGT. V lost 2 bases and J 5 bases, leaving 15 bases between the germline ends. The CDR3 covers 15 residues. CDR3 region: CASSYGAGVYETQYF. The CDR3 region has the DNA TGTGCCAGCAGTTACGGGGCCGGAGTCTACGAGACCCAGTACTTC.

This clonotype was seen only a few times. V gene TRBV20-1 combines with J gene TRBJ2-3; TRBD2 aligns across 7 bases. The CDR3 extends over 16 amino acids. The V gene end was trimmed by 6 bases and the J gene end by 0 bases; junction bases not matched to a gene: 12. Looked up from germline, CDR1 is DFQATT and CDR2 is SNEGSKA (reference sequence). The CDR3 DNA sequence: TGCAGTGCCAACGGGAGGCAATCGTCTAGCACAGATACGCAGTATTTT. Translation: CSANGRQSSSTDTQYF.

The chain employs TRBV20-1 and TRBJ2-7; tentatively, D is TRBD2 (6 bases). The CDR3 length is 15 residues. V was pared by 2 bases and J by 1 base, with 15 bases between. Germline V gene data show CDR1 as DFQATT and CDR2 as SNEGSKA (reference sequence). CDR3: CSARYSRRASYEQYF. In nucleotides, the CDR3 is TGCAGTGCTAGATATTCCCGGAGGGCTTCCTACGAGCAGTACTTC.

The sample holds a few counts of this clonotype. This chain links TRBV4-2 with TRBJ2-1; perhaps TRBD1 as D (7 bases). Looked up from germline, CDR1 is LGHNA and CDR2 is YNFKEQ. The CDR3 sequence is 15 residues long. V gave up 5 bases and J gave up 4 bases, with 15 bases separating them. The CDR3 sequence is CASSTGQEGYNEQFF. The CDR3, as DNA: TGTGCCAGCAGCACCGGACAGGAGGGGTACAATGAGCAGTTCTTC.

As to this clonotype: Its ends do not fully match the called genes, so a read error is possible. The chain couples TRBV5-1 to TRBJ2-7; TRBD1 agrees at 7 bases. This CDR3 has 14 amino acids. The germline V gene encodes CDR1 SGHRS and CDR2 YFSETQ. The CDR3 nucleotides are TGCGTCAGCAGCTCACAGGGGTACTTCGACGAGCAGTACTTC. It codes for CVSSSQGYFDEQYF.

This clonotype was seen at least ten times. This chain uses TRBV7-3 with TRBJ2-1, with D possibly matching TRBD1 (6 bases). CDR3 length: 13 residues. Trimming left V 3 bases short and J 6 bases short, with 9 bases between. Germline CDR1 and CDR2: SGHTA and FQGTGA. Here the CDR3 DNA reads TGTGCCAGCAGCTTCACAGGGATCAATGAGCAGTTCTTC. Protein: CASSFTGINEQFF.

The rearrangement uses TRBV7-9 and TRBJ2-1; TRBD2 agrees at 7 bases. Germline lookup yields CDR1 SEHNR and CDR2 FQNEAQ (reference sequence). This CDR3 is built from 16 residues. Trimming removed 2 bases from V and 5 bases from J; junction bases left unmatched: 9. CDR3: CASSLWAGDLNNEQFF. CDR3 DNA: TGTGCCAGCAGCTTATGGGCGGGGGACCTAAACAATGAGCAGTTCTTC.

V is TRBV2 and J is TRBJ1-2; 7 bases align to TRBD1. Trimming at V came to 1 base and at J to 4 bases, leaving 6 bases not matched to a gene. CDR3 length equals 15 residues. CDR1 is SNHLY and CDR2 is FYNNEI in the germline V gene. This CDR3 reads CASSEGQGVFYGYTF. DNA of the CDR3: TGTGCCAGCAGTGAAGGGCAGGGGGTTTTCTATGGCTACACCTTC.

In its sample, this clonotype was seen a few times. V and J are TRBV6-2 or TRBV6-3 and TRBJ2-5, with D possibly TRBD1 on 5 matching bases. CDR1 is MNHEY, CDR2 SVGEGT, per germline. Trimming removed 2 bases from V and 1 base from J, with 17 bases in between. The CDR3 runs to 17 residues. The CDR3 DNA is TGTGCCAGCAGTTACCTTGGGGCAGGCCCCCTCCAAGAGACCCAGTACTTC. Its protein is CASSYLGAGPLQETQYF.

This clonotype was seen more than once but under ten times. V usage is TRBV6-2 or TRBV6-3 and J usage is TRBJ1-5, with D possibly being TRBD1 (5 bases). Trimming removed 6 bases at V and 2 bases at J, with 14 bases between. The CDR3 extends over 15 amino acids. CDR1 MNHEY and CDR2 SVGEGT come from the germline V gene. The CDR3 is CASRNGGDGNQPQHF. The CDR3 DNA sequence: TGTGCCAGCAGGAACGGAGGGGACGGCAATCAGCCCCAGCATTTT.

The sample holds a few counts of this clonotype. The V and J genes are TRBV4-1 and TRBJ2-1, with D unresolved. The V and J ends lost 0 bases and 7 bases respectively, with 13 bases between them. Looked up from germline, CDR1 is MGHRA and CDR2 is YSYEKL. The length of the CDR3 is 15 residues. In DNA, the CDR3 is TGCGCCAGCAGCCAAGAAGGGCGGCAGATTAATGAGCAGTTCTTC. Translating it yields CASSQEGRQINEQFF.

This chain uses TRBV11-2 with TRBJ1-1; tentatively, D is TRBD1 (6 bases). Germline lookup yields CDR1 SGHAT and CDR2 FQNNGV. The V and J ends lost 10 bases and 4 bases respectively, with 16 bases between them. This CDR3 region has 13 residues. The CDR3 sequence: CATRTVRRTEAFF. CDR3 sequence (DNA): TGTGCCACCCGGACAGTTCGGCGCACTGAAGCTTTCTTT.

This clonotype occurred a few times. The J gene is TRBJ2-1, the V gene TRBV28; D is uncertain. V gave up 7 bases and J gave up 5 bases, with 12 bases separating them. Germline V gene lookup returns CDR1 MDHEN and CDR2 SYDVKM. This CDR3 has 13 residues. The CDR3 loop is CASTPRAHNEQFF. As DNA, the CDR3 is TGTGCCAGCACTCCCCGTGCCCACAATGAGCAGTTCTTC. The full variable domain, its missing parts supplied by reference TRBV28 and TRBJ2-1, is DVKVTQSSRYLVKRTGEKVFLECVQDMDHENMFWYRQDPGLGLRLIYFSYDVKMKEKGDIPEGYSVSREKKERFSLILESASTNQTSMYLCASTPRAHNEQFFGPGTRLTVL.

This clonotype was observed a handful of times. The rearrangement joins TRBV14 to TRBJ2-5; 11 bases agree with TRBD2. This CDR3 is 16 amino acids long. The germline CDR1 and CDR2 sequences are SGHDN and FVKESK. V shed 3 bases, J shed 4 bases, and the junction held 7 bases outside the gene matches. CDR3 nucleotide sequence: TGTGCCAGCAGCCAGCCGGGACTAGCGGTAGCAGAGACCCAGTACTTC. Its translation: CASSQPGLAVAETQYF.

CDR3 residues: CASSSGTGSDEQYF. The CDR3 DNA is TGTGCCAGCAGCTCCGGGACAGGGTCCGACGAGCAGTACTTC. The gene calls are TRBV6-1 and TRBJ2-7; 9 nucleotides match TRBD1. This CDR3 contains 14 residues. The junction had 8 bases not matched to a gene; V was cut back by 6 bases and J by 5 bases. CDR1 is MNHNS, CDR2 SASEGT, per germline.

Here the CDR3 reads CASSLDRGMGGTEAFF. CDR3 in DNA: TGTGCCAGCAGTTTGGACAGGGGTATGGGCGGCACTGAAGCTTTCTTT. The chain combines TRBV12-3 or TRBV12-4 with TRBJ1-1; 9 bases are a match to TRBD1. The CDR3 consists of 16 residues. The J segment lost 4 bases and the V segment lost 3 bases, leaving 9 bases of the junction unmatched.

This clonotype was detected ten times or more. V and J are TRBV10-3 and TRBJ2-7; 9 bases agree with TRBD1. Germline assignment: CDR1 ENHRY and CDR2 SYGVKD. The V gene end was trimmed by 7 bases and the J gene end by 3 bases; junction bases not matched to a gene: 7. The CDR3 is 14 amino acids. The CDR3 DNA is TGTGCCATCACCTCGGACAGGGGAAGCTACGAGCAGTACTTC. This translates into CAITSDRGSYEQYF.

CDR3 residues: CASSPWAGITGELFF. Here the CDR3 DNA reads TGTGCCAGCAGCCCTTGGGCAGGGATAACCGGGGAGCTGTTTTTT. The chain links TRBV3-1 to TRBJ2-2; D may be TRBD1 (5 bases). V lost 4 bases and J 5 bases, leaving 14 bases between the germline ends. The CDR3 has 15 residues. Germline CDR1 is LGHDT and CDR2 is YNNKEL (reference sequence).